This T cell receptor (beta chain) was sequenced during a study of cytomegalovirus exposure and HLA in healthy donors. Regarding this clone: Antigen specificity is unknown.

Study-wide points: Sequencing likely produced, as an artifact, a cluster of highly shared sequence variants.

The primer mix had 60 Vbeta and 13 Jbeta primers. Assay: immunoSEQ multiplex PCR; the TCRdb copy retains only in-frame clones and omits some. The repertoire holds under 150,000 clones, about 75% seen once, with 1.3% to 1.5% in the top ten. Germline CDR1 reads MNHNS; CDR2 reads SASEGT. This CDR3 is 14 amino acids long. V lost 8 bases and J 2 bases, leaving 15 bases between the germline ends. This TCR was sampled from a woman in her 40s in good health and CMV-seronegative. Sequenced sample: PBMCs. This chain links TRBV6-1 with TRBJ1-2; D remains ambiguous. CDR3 region: CASGEVLANYGYTF. The CDR3 DNA follows: TGTGCCAGCGGCGAGGTGCTCGCGAACTATGGCTACACCTTC.